This T cell receptor (beta chain) was identified during a study of naive and memory T cell subsets (dated by TCRdb to 2016 to 2017). Study-wide context: According to the figure summarizing the samples, there were some ten blood donors, 7 tuberculin skin test biopsies and 3 saline control biopsies. PCR2 was typically a SYBR Green qPCR stopped at a set threshold; low-input samples could instead use end-point PCR (around 6 cycles).

The study described a robust, sensitive protocol for amplifying, sequencing and analyzing TCRs, using 3' ligation of a UMI-containing oligonucleotide to TCR cDNA. For whole blood analysis, approximately 2.5 ml of peripheral blood was collected from healthy adult volunteers into Tempus tubes, and RNA was extracted following the manufacturer's instructions. Total RNA, without cell sorting, was DNase treated with RQ1 DNase before reverse transcription, targeting roughly 1 to 1,100 ng input. Skin biopsy and whole blood libraries were made to test pipeline robustness in samples where T cells form a minority population. Overall study results and their limits: The RNA-based method was acknowledged as potentially sensitive to TCR transcript changes with T cell activation and differentiation.

This clonotype occurred a few times. The clone's antigen remains unknown. Within one base of it there is no much larger clone, and no base qualities were kept. The library was built by means of 5' RACE. Four rounds of PCR, run with the SP2 primer together with nested alpha and beta constant region primers, were used to amplify the ligated cDNA. For the blood and skin samples, reverse transcription of TCR RNA was done with SuperScript IV along with alpha and beta constant region primers. Using T4 RNA ligase 1, an oligonucleotide carrying both the Illumina SP2 primer and a UMI was ligated onto the 3' end of the cDNA. To prevent hairpin formation, the 12-nucleotide UMI was made up of two random hexamers with an eight-base spacer between them. TCR alpha and beta chain libraries were processed separately from the second PCR onward, with dual indexing for multiplexing. After pooling, the indexed libraries were analyzed by capillary electrophoresis and sequenced on either an Illumina MiSeq or NextSeq. To boost base diversity and improve cluster recognition, PhiX DNA at 5-7% was spiked into the libraries. For the original study's pipeline: Demultiplexor extracted UMIs from read 2, combined them with read 1 TCR sequence, and split reads by sample indices. Decombinator identified V and J genes and V-J junctions and gave each TCR a five-part identifier that included V and J deletions. Collapsinator relied on UMIs to correct both sequencing errors and PCR amplification heterogeneity, producing a UMI-based abundance for each TCR. CDR3Translator converted identifiers to nucleotide sequence, translated to amino acids, and extracted CDR3 regions using terminal motifs. After normalization to the amount of input RNA, the error-corrected alpha and beta TCR counts from blood and from skin were compared. The public reads were quality trimmed at Q25 with fastp and then assembled into clones with MiXCR by TCRdb, keeping productive beta chains. Every distinct CDR3 protein forms one entry, paired with its most common genes and DNA. TCRdb assigned the V and J calls; the authors' analysis was not used. The table for this sample lists about 48,000 distinct CDR3 sequences; 4.7% of them were counted only once. The ten largest clones represent approximately 0.84% of the sample.

The sequence derives from a female donor in good health.

The DNA sequence is given as TGTGCCAGCAGTTTTGGGCAGAACACCGGGGAGCTGTTTTTT. This gives the protein CASSFGQNTGELFF. The sequence links TRBV28 to TRBJ2-2; too little of a D gene remains to name it. The V end loses 3 bases and the J end loses 1 base, and a stretch of 6 bases separates them. The CDR3 runs 14 residues from the cysteine to the phenylalanine. The kept DNA is CDR3 alone, 42 bases in frame from the first base. Based on the germline V gene, the CDR1 and CDR2 sequences are MDHEN and SYDVKM. Reference TRBV28 and TRBJ2-2 genes cover what lies past the CDR3, so the full variable domain is DVKVTQSSRYLVKRTGEKVFLECVQDMDHENMFWYRQDPGLGLRLIYFSYDVKMKEKGDIPEGYSVSREKKERFSLILESASTNQTSMYLCASSFGQNTGELFFGEGSRLTVL.